The 17 T cell receptor beta chains below were found in one sample sequenced in a study of beta chain features in type 1 diabetes. General study findings and limits: Moderate but significant shortening of TCRB CDR3s was recorded in all four CD4+ subsets from Type 1 diabetes patients.

Since all of the isolated RNA was reverse transcribed, expressed TCRB transcripts were what got sequenced. Measured with immunoSEQ multiplex PCR; TCRdb has only the in-frame clones, and not every one. The data show 350,000 to 450,000 clones, about 12% seen once. These TCRs are of unknown antigen specificity. Sequencing was done on a sample of naive CD4+ T cells from blood. These receptors all stem from a woman aged 18-29 years with type 1 diabetes.

The chain links TRBV5-1 to TRBJ2-5; 7 bases match TRBD1. Germline CDR1 is SGHRS and CDR2 is YFSETQ. The CDR3 is 15 residues long. V trimming: 4 bases; J trimming: 3 bases; junction bases outside the gene matches: 9. The CDR3 bases are TGCGCCAGCAGCCCGAGACAGGGTAAGGAAGAGACCCAGTACTTC. This gives the protein CASSPRQGKEETQYF.

This clone turned up a few times. V is TRBV30 and J is TRBJ2-6; TRBD1 aligns across 7 bases. The CDR3 loop spans 16 amino acids. Germline V gene lookup returns CDR1 GTSNPN and CDR2 SVGIG (reference sequence). The J segment lost 0 bases and the V segment lost 3 bases, leaving 5 bases of the junction unmatched. The CDR3 region is CAWRPGTASGANVLTF. The CDR3 DNA is TGTGCCTGGAGGCCCGGGACAGCCTCTGGGGCCAACGTCCTGACTTTC.

This rearrangement joins TRBV9 to TRBJ1-1; tentative D call: TRBD1 (6 bases). Trimming cost V 0 bases and J 8 bases, with 8 bases left between them. The CDR3 is 12 amino acids. Germline V CDR1 and CDR2: SGDLS, YYNGEE. Written as DNA, the CDR3 is TGTGCCAGCAGCGTAGCCGACAGGGAAGCTTTCTTT. Translation: CASSVADREAFF.

This clone turned up a few times. The V gene is TRBV12-5, the J gene TRBJ1-1, with D hard to call. CDR1 is LGHNT and CDR2 is FRNRAP in the germline V gene. The ends were cut back, 3 bases at V and 3 bases at J, with 5 bases in the middle. This CDR3 is 12 amino acids long. CDR3 coding DNA: TGTGCTAGTGGTTTATACTACACTGAAGCTTTCTTT. It codes for CASGLYYTEAFF.

The chain is built from TRBV4-2 and TRBJ2-7, with D possibly being TRBD1 (5 bases). This CDR3 comprises 13 residues. V lost 0 bases to trimming and J lost 4 bases, with 7 bases between them. Looked up from germline, CDR1 is LGHNA and CDR2 is YNFKEQ. CDR3 in DNA: TGTGCCAGCAGCCAAGATCAGGGTTACGAGCAGTACTTC. Translation gives CASSQDQGYEQYF.

The chain is built from TRBV7-9 and TRBJ1-2; no definite D call. V lost 5 bases to trimming and J lost 4 bases, with 8 bases between them. Per germline, CDR1 SEHNR and CDR2 FQNEAQ (reference sequence). The CDR3 consists of 12 residues. This CDR3 is CASSREGYGYTF. The CDR3 DNA sequence: TGTGCCAGCAGCCGGGAGGGCTATGGCTACACCTTC.

This clone was observed a handful of times. This chain uses TRBV2 with TRBJ1-1; D ambiguous. The germline CDR1 and CDR2 sequences are SNHLY and FYNNEI. Trimming shortened V by 10 bases and J by 7 bases, and 13 bases separated the two germline ends. CDR3 length: 11 amino acids. The CDR3 DNA follows: TGTGCCACCTCGAATGGGCTTGAAGCTTTCTTT. It translates to CATSNGLEAFF.

This chain joins TRBV9 and TRBJ1-2; 9 bases are a match to TRBD1. The CDR3 runs to 15 residues. With V trimmed by 4 bases and J by 4 bases, 8 bases remained unmatched. CDR1 is SGDLS and CDR2 is YYNGEE in the germline V gene. CDR3 sequence: CASSPRGQGPYGYTF. The DNA for the CDR3 is TGTGCCAGCAGCCCCCGGGGACAGGGTCCCTATGGCTACACCTTC.

V and J are TRBV18 and TRBJ2-7; maybe TRBD1 (6 bases). The CDR3 covers 13 residues. Trimming shortened V by 3 bases and J by 5 bases, and 11 bases separated the two germline ends. CDR1 is KGHSH, CDR2 LQKENI, per germline. CDR3 sequence: CASSPGHGHEQYF. CDR3 DNA sequence: TGTGCCAGCTCACCGGGACACGGTCACGAGCAGTACTTC. Looking up the rest from reference TRBV18 and TRBJ2-7 gives the full variable domain: NAGVMQNPRHLVRRRGQEARLRCSPMKGHSHVYWYRQLPEEGLKFMVYLQKENIIDESGMPKERFSAEFPKEGPSILRIQQVVRGDSAAYFCASSPGHGHEQYFGPGTRLTVT.

J is TRBJ2-1 and V is TRBV29-1; 9 bases fit TRBD2. Trimming took 6 bases from V and 9 from J; bases not matched to a gene: 9. This CDR3 is 13 amino acids long. Germline V gives CDR1 SQVTM, CDR2 ANQGSEA. CDR3 protein: CSVVRGGLGEQFF. The CDR3 DNA reads as TGCAGCGTGGTGCGGGGGGGCTTAGGTGAGCAGTTCTTC.

This clone was recorded a few times. The chain links TRBV7-9 to TRBJ1-2, with 11 bases identical to TRBD1. The CDR3 extends over 19 amino acids. Germline-derived CDR1 and CDR2 are SEHNR and FQNEAQ (reference sequence). V shed 3 bases, J shed 0 bases, and the junction held 12 bases outside the gene matches. CDR3 in amino acids: CASSLSTGTGGRANYGYTF. The DNA of the CDR3 is TGTGCCAGCAGCTTGTCGACCGGGACAGGGGGGAGAGCTAACTATGGCTACACCTTC. The entire variable domain, with the rest obtained from reference TRBV7-9 and TRBJ1-2, is as follows: DTGVSQNPRHKITKRGQNVTFRCDPISEHNRLYWYRQTLGQGPEFLTYFQNEAQLEKSRLLSDRFSAERPKGSFSTLEIQRTEQGDSAMYLCASSLSTGTGGRANYGYTFGSGTRLTVV.

This clone came up a few times. In nucleotides, the CDR3 is TGTGCCAGTAAGGAGCGGGACAATGAGCAGTTCTTC. It encodes CASKERDNEQFF. The V and J genes are TRBV19 and TRBJ2-1, with D perhaps matching TRBD2 (6 bases). Trimming removed 7 bases from V and 5 bases from J, with 9 bases in between. Germline V gene lookup returns CDR1 LNHDA and CDR2 SQIVND (reference sequence). The CDR3 spans 12 residues.

This clone was detected a few times. This chain joins TRBV11-2 and TRBJ2-2, with D unresolved. V was clipped by 1 base and J by 6 bases, with 9 bases between them. Germline V gene data show CDR1 as SGHAT and CDR2 as FQNNGV. The CDR3 is 14 amino acids. Here the CDR3 reads CASSLGSLPGELFF. The DNA for the CDR3 is TGTGCCAGCAGCTTAGGTAGTTTACCCGGGGAGCTGTTTTTT.

Here the CDR3 DNA reads TGTGCCAGCAGCTTGGGGCCAACCACCGGGGAGCTGTTTTTT. This sequence encodes CASSLGPTTGELFF. The V and J genes are TRBV5-5 and TRBJ2-2; D not resolved. The CDR3 covers 14 residues. Germline V gene sequence: CDR1 SGHKS, CDR2 YYEKEE (reference sequence). Trimming cost V 0 bases and J 4 bases, with 7 bases left between them.

V and J are TRBV18 and TRBJ2-4; 7 bases align to TRBD1. In germline, CDR1 is KGHSH, CDR2 LQKENI. This CDR3 has 13 amino acids. The junction had 1 base not matched to a gene; V was cut back by 3 bases and J by 5 bases. In DNA form, the CDR3 reads TGTGCCAGCTCACCCGGACAGGAAAACATTCAGTACTTC. Translated: CASSPGQENIQYF.

The rearrangement links TRBV9 to TRBJ2-7; 10 bases fit TRBD2. The CDR3 has 15 residues. The V gene end was trimmed by 5 bases and the J gene end by 5 bases; junction bases not matched to a gene: 10. Looked up from germline, CDR1 is SGDLS and CDR2 is YYNGEE. CDR3 in DNA: TGTGCCAGCAGTGATACTAGCGGGACTAGTAACGAGCAGTACTTC. This sequence encodes CASSDTSGTSNEQYF. The full variable domain, in which reference TRBV9 and TRBJ2-7 provide the parts outside the CDR3, is DSGVTQTPKHLITATGQRVTLRCSPRSGDLSVYWYQQSLDQGLQFLIQYYNGEERAKGNILERFSAQQFPDLHSELNLSSLELGDSALYFCASSDTSGTSNEQYFGPGTRLTVT.

This clone was seen more than once but under ten times. The chain uses TRBV5-1 and TRBJ1-1, with D perhaps TRBD1 (6 bases). Germline CDR1 is SGHRS and CDR2 is YFSETQ. This CDR3 is built from 14 residues. The V end lost 2 bases, the J end lost 0 bases, and 8 bases lay between the germline ends. In DNA form, the CDR3 reads TGCGCCAGCAGCTTCGGACAGATGAACACTGAAGCTTTCTTT. It specifies CASSFGQMNTEAFF. The variable domain in full, completed from reference TRBV5-1 and TRBJ1-1, reads KAGVTQTPRYLIKTRGQQVTLSCSPISGHRSVSWYQQTPGQGLQFLFEYFSETQRNKGNFPGRFSGRQFSNSRSEMNVSTLELGDSALYLCASSFGQMNTEAFFGQGTRLTVV.